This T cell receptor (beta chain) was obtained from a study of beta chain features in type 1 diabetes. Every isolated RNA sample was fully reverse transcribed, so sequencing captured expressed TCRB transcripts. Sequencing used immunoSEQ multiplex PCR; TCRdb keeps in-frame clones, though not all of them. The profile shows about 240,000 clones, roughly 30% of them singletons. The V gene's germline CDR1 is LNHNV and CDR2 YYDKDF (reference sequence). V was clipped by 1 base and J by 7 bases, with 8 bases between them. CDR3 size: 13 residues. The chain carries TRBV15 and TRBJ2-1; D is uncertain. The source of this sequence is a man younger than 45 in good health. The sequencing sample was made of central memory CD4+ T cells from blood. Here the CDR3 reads CATSRGPANEQFF. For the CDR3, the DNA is TGTGCCACCAGCAGAGGTCCCGCTAATGAGCAGTTCTTC.